Sequencing of this T cell receptor beta chain was carried out in a study of T cells in Graves' hyperthyroidism and ophthalmopathy. Study-wide points: Model predictions of ophthalmopathy came a median roughly 6.4 months before onset. Blood shared most expanded thyroid clonotypes above 0.001. By a 13 V-J model, ophthalmopathy was set apart from stable hyperthyroidism.

There were TCR beta CDR3 regions amplified from RNA transcripts. When the TCR CDR3 underwent first-round RT-PCR, the HTBI primer set was used. TCRdb used MiXCR to reprocess the multiplex PCR reads, holding one entry per CDR3 protein. The data hold roughly 570,000 distinct CDR3 sequences, with 46% observed a single time. In its sample, this clonotype was seen many times. Its antigen remains unidentified. The specimen was peripheral blood or thyroid tissue (not recorded which). The receptor's source is an adult woman with Graves' disease, either hyperthyroidism or ophthalmopathy (not recorded which).

The CDR3, as DNA: TGTGCCAGCAGCGGGGGACAGCCCGGGGAGCTGTTTTTT. As protein: CASSGGQPGELFF. The chain is built from TRBV12-3 or TRBV12-4 and TRBJ2-2; D is perhaps TRBD1 (7 bases). The CDR3 runs to 13 residues. V lost 6 bases to trimming and J lost 6 bases, with 11 bases between them.